The rows below give T cell receptor beta chains drawn from one sample of a study of blood T cell repertoires in COVID-19. Clones were sequenced by immunoSEQ multiplex PCR, and TCRdb holds only the in-frame ones, with some missing. This repertoire shows around 250,000 clones, more than 85% found once; its top ten account for 1.5% to 2%. The source material was PBMCs or T cells enriched from blood (not recorded which). These receptors originate from a woman aged 45-60 years who had recovered from COVID-19. The CDR3 runs from the conserved cysteine through the conserved F or W. The D gene is left open where the match is weak. A clone size is listed for some rows: how often the clone was seen (once, few, many), or a class if it is expanded.

clone_size,d_call,j_call,v_call,cdr3_aa,cdr3_nt
.,.,TRBJ1-2,TRBV30,CAWSSWQGSGYTF,TGTGCCTGGAGTTCCTGGCAGGGGAGTGGCTACACCTTC
.,TRBD2,TRBJ2-2,TRBV5-1,CASSLMLAANTGELFF,TGCGCCAGCAGCTTGATGCTAGCGGCGAACACCGGGGAGCTGTTTTTT
.,.,TRBJ2-5,TRBV5-1,CASSLDSWGETQYF,TGCGCCAGCAGCTTGGACAGTTGGGGCGAGACCCAGTACTTC
.,TRBD2,TRBJ2-7,TRBV7-9,CASTRRGTSGSYEQYF,TGTGCCAGCACCAGGCGGGGGACTAGCGGCTCCTACGAGCAGTACTTC
.,TRBD1,TRBJ1-5,TRBV2,CASRRTGGWHF,TGTGCCAGCAGGAGGACAGGGGGCTGGCATTTT
.,TRBD2,TRBJ2-7,TRBV4-1,CASSHPGTGTSILYEQYF,TGCGCCAGCAGCCATCCCGGGACCGGGACTAGCATCCTGTACGAGCAGTACTTC
.,.,TRBJ2-7,TRBV5-4,CASSSWTGITYEQYF,TGTGCCAGCAGCAGCTGGACTGGGATAACCTACGAGCAGTACTTC
.,.,TRBJ1-6,TRBV15,CATSLLSSYNSPLHF,TGTGCCACCAGTCTGTTGAGCTCCTATAATTCACCCCTCCACTTT
.,TRBD1,TRBJ2-7,TRBV6-5,CASRTGDTFSEQYF,TGTGCCAGCAGAACAGGGGATACATTTTCCGAGCAGTACTTC
.,TRBD1,TRBJ2-2,TRBV27,CASSFSRGSTGELFF,TGTGCCAGCAGTTTTTCCAGGGGGAGCACCGGGGAGCTGTTTTTT
.,.,TRBJ2-3,TRBV27,CASSFSGRGDTQYF,TGTGCCAGCAGTTTCTCTGGGAGAGGAGATACGCAGTATTTT
.,.,TRBJ1-1,TRBV10-3,CAIRGGSAMNTEAFF,TGTGCCATCAGGGGGGGAAGTGCGATGAACACTGAAGCTTTCTTT
once,TRBD2,TRBJ2-2,TRBV9,CASSLSGSSAGELFF,TGTGCCAGCAGCCTTAGCGGGAGTAGTGCCGGGGAGCTGTTTTTT
.,TRBD1,TRBJ1-2,TRBV27,CASSMRTGGNGYTF,TGTGCCAGCAGTATGCGGACAGGGGGGAATGGCTACACCTTC
.,TRBD1,TRBJ2-2,TRBV5-1,CASSLAGDRGLYNTGELFF,TGCGCCAGCAGCTTGGCGGGGGACAGGGGGCTTTACAACACCGGGGAGCTGTTTTTT
once,.,TRBJ1-1,TRBV25-1,CASSEEADTEAFF,TGTGCCAGCAGTGAGGAGGCGGACACTGAAGCTTTCTTT
once,TRBD2,TRBJ2-3,TRBV5-1,CASSTRTRTDTQYF,TGCGCCAGCAGCACTAGGACTAGGACAGATACGCAGTATTTT
.,TRBD1,TRBJ1-5,TRBV2,CASSETGINQPQHF,TGTGCCAGCAGTGAGACAGGGATCAATCAGCCCCAGCATTTT
once,TRBD2,TRBJ2-3,TRBV2,CASSDLAGSTDTQYF,TGTGCCAGCAGTGACCTAGCGGGAAGTACAGATACGCAGTATTTT
.,TRBD2,TRBJ2-3,TRBV6-5,CASKRGRDTDTQYF,TGTGCCAGCAAACGCGGGAGGGACACAGATACGCAGTATTTT
few,.,TRBJ2-7,TRBV9,CASSVSGDPTWEQYF,TGTGCCAGCAGCGTATCAGGGGACCCGACCTGGGAGCAGTACTTC
.,.,TRBJ2-2,TRBV7-9,CASSPPVWDSTRAGELFF,TGTGCCAGCAGCCCCCCGGTCTGGGACTCAACCCGGGCCGGGGAGCTGTTTTTT
.,.,TRBJ1-2,TRBV5-1,CASSLAGGDGYTF,TGCGCCAGCAGCTTGGCGGGTGGAGATGGCTACACCTTC
.,.,TRBJ2-5,TRBV5-5,CAGGFPEGTQYF,TGTGCGGGGGGTTTTCCCGAAGGGACCCAGTACTTC
.,.,TRBJ1-2,TRBV30,CAWSVAPYGYTF,TGTGCCTGGAGTGTGGCCCCCTATGGCTACACCTTC
many,.,TRBJ2-2,TRBV3-1/TRBV3-2,CASSWDSPGELFF,TGTGCCAGCAGCTGGGACTCACCCGGGGAGCTGTTTTTT
.,TRBD1,TRBJ2-7,TRBV13,CASSHYATGTGVHEQYF,TGTGCCAGCAGCCACTATGCGACCGGGACAGGGGTGCACGAGCAGTACTTC
.,TRBD2,TRBJ2-1,TRBV19,CASRPGTSGSDEQFF,TGTGCCAGTAGGCCCGGGACTAGCGGGAGCGATGAGCAGTTCTTC
.,.,TRBJ1-4,TRBV15,CATSRGPAGASNEKLFF,TGTGCCACCAGCAGAGGCCCAGCGGGGGCTTCTAATGAAAAACTGTTTTTT
.,.,TRBJ2-2,TRBV9,CASSDSTGKELFF,TGTGCCAGCAGCGATTCCACCGGGAAGGAGCTGTTTTTT
.,.,TRBJ2-3,TRBV7-9,CASGQKSTDTQYF,TGTGCCAGCGGGCAGAAAAGCACAGATACGCAGTATTTT
.,.,TRBJ1-3,TRBV12-3/TRBV12-4,CASSFSGNTIYF,TGTGCCAGCAGTTTCAGTGGAAACACCATATATTTT
.,TRBD1,TRBJ1-5,TRBV19,CASSTGQLNQPQHF,TGTGCCAGTAGTACGGGACAGCTCAATCAGCCCCAGCATTTT
.,TRBD2,TRBJ2-7,TRBV27,CASSRGWTSVLEQYF,TGTGCCAGCAGTCGAGGCTGGACTAGCGTCCTCGAGCAGTACTTC
.,TRBD2,TRBJ2-2,TRBV6-4,CASSERGETGELFF,TGTGCCAGCAGTGAACGGGGGGAGACCGGGGAGCTGTTTTTT
.,.,TRBJ2-2,TRBV9,CASSGRDWGSGELFF,TGTGCCAGCAGCGGCCGGGACTGGGGGTCCGGGGAGCTGTTTTTT
.,TRBD2,TRBJ2-1,TRBV5-1,CASSAPTSGASYNEQFF,TGCGCCAGCAGCGCCCCAACTAGCGGGGCCTCCTACAATGAGCAGTTCTTC
.,.,TRBJ2-3,TRBV5-5,CASSWTAYEDTQYF,TGTGCCAGCAGCTGGACTGCTTATGAGGATACGCAGTATTTT
.,TRBD1,TRBJ1-5,TRBV2,CASSDKAGGQPQHF,TGTGCCAGCAGTGACAAGGCAGGGGGCCAGCCCCAGCATTTT
.,TRBD2,TRBJ2-2,TRBV7-2,CASSYGRANTGELFF,TGTGCCAGCAGCTACGGGAGGGCGAACACCGGGGAGCTGTTTTTT
.,TRBD2,TRBJ2-7,TRBV5-4,CASSLGSGNSYEQYF,TGTGCCAGCAGCTTGGGAAGCGGGAACTCCTACGAGCAGTACTTC
.,TRBD1,TRBJ1-2,TRBV6-5,CASRMTGDGYTF,TGTGCCAGCAGGATGACAGGGGATGGCTACACCTTC
.,TRBD2,TRBJ2-3,TRBV5-6,CASSFRTSGSTDTQYF,TGTGCCAGCAGCTTCCGGACTAGCGGGAGCACAGATACGCAGTATTTT
.,.,TRBJ2-1,TRBV5-6,CASSPGVSSYNEQFF,TGTGCCAGCAGCCCGGGGGTTAGCTCCTACAATGAGCAGTTCTTC
once,.,TRBJ1-2,TRBV28,CASSLGRDYGYTF,TGTGCCAGCAGTTTGGGCAGGGACTATGGCTACACCTTC
.,.,TRBJ2-7,TRBV10-3,CAISESSEYF,TGTGCCATCAGTGAGTCCTCCGAGTACTTC
.,.,TRBJ1-5,TRBV27,CASSNRDSNQPQHF,TGTGCCAGCAGTAACAGGGATAGCAATCAGCCCCAGCATTTT
.,.,TRBJ1-5,TRBV29-1,CSVGMTGNSNQPQHF,TGCAGCGTTGGGATGACAGGAAATAGCAATCAGCCCCAGCATTTT
.,.,TRBJ2-7,TRBV28,CASSFFSSYEQYF,TGTGCCAGCAGTTTTTTTAGTTCTTACGAGCAGTACTTC
few,.,TRBJ1-2,TRBV28,CASSRYRANYGYTF,TGTGCCAGCAGTCGTTACAGGGCTAACTATGGCTACACCTTC
.,TRBD1,TRBJ1-2,TRBV19,CASSGRGTGTFYGYTF,TGTGCCAGTAGTGGCCGAGGGACAGGAACTTTTTATGGCTACACCTTC
.,.,TRBJ1-4,TRBV5-6,CASSGSDSGNEKLFF,TGTGCCAGCAGCGGAAGCGACAGTGGGAATGAAAAACTGTTTTTT
.,.,TRBJ2-2,TRBV28,CASSSHDRITGELFF,TGTGCCAGCAGCTCTCATGACAGGATCACCGGGGAGCTGTTTTTT
.,.,TRBJ1-1,TRBV19,CASSVSDNINTEAFF,TGTGCCAGTAGTGTCTCGGACAATATAAACACTGAAGCTTTCTTT
once,.,TRBJ2-7,TRBV27,CASSRTGRLSYEQYF,TGTGCCAGCAGTCGAACCGGGAGACTGTCCTACGAGCAGTACTTC
.,.,TRBJ1-1,TRBV18,CASSPLNTEAFF,TGTGCCAGCTCACCACTAAACACTGAAGCTTTCTTT
.,.,TRBJ1-2,TRBV29-1,CSVDSEGYTF,TGCAGCGTGGACAGCGAGGGCTACACCTTC
.,TRBD2,TRBJ2-5,TRBV7-9,CASSDTKREGRNQETQYF,TGTGCCAGCAGCGACACCAAGCGGGAGGGACGCAACCAAGAGACCCAGTACTTC
.,.,TRBJ1-5,TRBV7-8,CASSRDTNQPQHF,TGTGCCAGCAGCCGGGACACCAATCAGCCCCAGCATTTT